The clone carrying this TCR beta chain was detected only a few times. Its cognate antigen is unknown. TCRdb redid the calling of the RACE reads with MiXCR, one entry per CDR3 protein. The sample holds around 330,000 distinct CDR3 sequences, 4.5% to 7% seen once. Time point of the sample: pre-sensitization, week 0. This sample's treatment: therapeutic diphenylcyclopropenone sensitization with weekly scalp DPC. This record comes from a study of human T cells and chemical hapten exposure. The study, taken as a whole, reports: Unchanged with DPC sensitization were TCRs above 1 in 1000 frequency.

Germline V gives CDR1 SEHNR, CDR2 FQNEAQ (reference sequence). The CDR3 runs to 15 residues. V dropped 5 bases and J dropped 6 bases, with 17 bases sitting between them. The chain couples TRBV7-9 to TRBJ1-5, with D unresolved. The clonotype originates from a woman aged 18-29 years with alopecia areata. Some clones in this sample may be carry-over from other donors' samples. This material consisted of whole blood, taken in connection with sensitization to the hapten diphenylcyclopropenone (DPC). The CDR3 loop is CASSQGGSLLQPQHF. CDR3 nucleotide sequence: TGTGCCAGCAGCCAAGGAGGAAGCCTTCTTCAGCCCCAGCATTTT. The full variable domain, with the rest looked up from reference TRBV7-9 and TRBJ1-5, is DTGVSQNPRHKITKRGQNVTFRCDPISEHNRLYWYRQTLGQGPEFLTYFQNEAQLEKSRLLSDRFSAERPKGSFSTLEIQRTEQGDSAMYLCASSQGGSLLQPQHFGDGTRLSIL.